The 23 T cell receptor beta chains presented below share a single source sample, sequenced in a study of blood T cells in healthy people across ages. Primers used in a second PCR of roughly 6 to 11 cycles were a sample-barcoded 5' primer and a J-beta primer mix. TCRdb re-called the 5' RACE reads with MiXCR, one entry per CDR3 protein. The sample includes roughly 720,000 distinct CDR3 sequences, roughly 50% of them seen just once. The specimen sequenced was blood. The receptors derive from a man older than 75 in good health.

J is TRBJ2-5 and V is TRBV19; no clear D. In germline, CDR1 is LNHDA, CDR2 SQIVND (reference sequence). Trimming stripped 4 bases from V and 11 bases from J, with 11 bases between. CDR3 length: 11 residues. In DNA, the CDR3 is TGTGCCAGTAGTAACGGAGATGAGCAGTACTTC. Translated: CASSNGDEQYF.

This chain links TRBV9 with TRBJ1-2; possible D gene TRBD1, 5 bases. CDR1 is SGDLS, CDR2 YYNGEE, per germline. The V end was cut by 4 bases, the J end by 8 bases, with 24 bases between. This CDR3 spans 16 amino acids. The CDR3 sequence is CASSPGSGRDSRGYTF. CDR3 in DNA: TGTGCCAGCAGCCCAGGGTCGGGGCGTGACAGCAGAGGCTACACCTTC. Filled out from reference TRBV9 and TRBJ1-2, the complete variable domain reads DSGVTQTPKHLITATGQRVTLRCSPRSGDLSVYWYQQSLDQGLQFLIQYYNGEERAKGNILERFSAQQFPDLHSELNLSSLELGDSALYFCASSPGSGRDSRGYTFGSGTRLTVV.

This clonotype was observed a handful of times. The V and J genes are TRBV5-1 and TRBJ2-7; D ambiguous. The CDR3 is made up of 12 amino acids. V lost 4 bases and J 5 bases, leaving 10 bases between the germline ends. Germline values: CDR1 SGHRS, CDR2 YFSETQ. Here the CDR3 DNA reads TGCGCCAGCAGCAGAGAAGGGAACGAGCAGTACTTC. Protein product: CASSREGNEQYF.

The rearrangement uses TRBV20-1 and TRBJ1-5; TRBD1 is a possible D gene (6 bases). The V end was cut by 4 bases, the J end by 6 bases, with 10 bases between. Germline-derived CDR1 and CDR2 are DFQATT and SNEGSKA (reference sequence). The CDR3 spans 12 residues. The CDR3 DNA follows: TGCAGTGCTAAACAGGGCGGTCAGCCCCAGCATTTT. Amino acids: CSAKQGGQPQHF.

This clonotype was seen only a few times. This chain links TRBV29-1 with TRBJ1-2; D possibly corresponds to TRBD1 (5 bases). CDR1 is SQVTM, CDR2 ANQGSEA, per germline. V was trimmed by 6 bases and J by 1 base, leaving 18 bases between them. This CDR3 comprises 15 residues. CDR3 nucleotides: TGCAGCGTCTCAAGCGGGACGGACATTAACTATGGCTACACCTTC. Encoded protein: CSVSSGTDINYGYTF. Variable domain in full (rest from reference TRBV29-1 and TRBJ1-2): SAVISQKPSRDICQRGTSLTIQCQVDSQVTMMFWYRQQPGQSLTLIATANQGSEATYESGFVIDKFPISRPNLTFSTLTVSNMSPEDSSIYLCSVSSGTDINYGYTFGSGTRLTVV.

The V and J genes are TRBV27 and TRBJ2-5, with TRBD2 as a possible D gene (5 bases). Trimming left V 5 bases short and J 5 bases short, with 15 bases between. Germline CDR1 is MNHEY and CDR2 is SMNVEV (reference sequence). The length of the CDR3 is 14 residues. The CDR3 here is CASSPGLLRETQYF. DNA for the CDR3: TGTGCCAGCAGTCCCGGACTCCTTCGGGAGACCCAGTACTTC.

The rearrangement links TRBV29-1 to TRBJ1-4; D is perhaps TRBD1 (6 bases). Germline CDR1 and CDR2: SQVTM and ANQGSEA. V was cut by 7 bases and J by 0 bases, with 18 bases left in between. This CDR3 is 16 amino acids long. The CDR3 DNA sequence: TGCAGCGCTGCTCAGGGGACCACTCCAACTAATGAAAAACTGTTTTTT. This translates into CSAAQGTTPTNEKLFF. The full variable domain, its missing parts supplied by reference TRBV29-1 and TRBJ1-4, is SAVISQKPSRDICQRGTSLTIQCQVDSQVTMMFWYRQQPGQSLTLIATANQGSEATYESGFVIDKFPISRPNLTFSTLTVSNMSPEDSSIYLCSAAQGTTPTNEKLFFGSGTQLSVL.

This clonotype appeared once. This rearrangement joins TRBV18 to TRBJ2-6; D call uncertain. Trimming stripped 5 bases from V and 0 bases from J, with 8 bases between. Germline lookup yields CDR1 KGHSH and CDR2 LQKENI. This CDR3 contains 15 residues. The DNA for the CDR3 is TGTGCCAGCTCAACTGGATACTCTGGGGCCAACGTCCTGACTTTC. This encodes CASSTGYSGANVLTF.

This chain uses TRBV10-3 with TRBJ2-1; D is possibly TRBD1 (7 bases). V was trimmed by 6 bases and J by 13 bases, leaving 25 bases between them. In germline, CDR1 is ENHRY, CDR2 SYGVKD. The CDR3 consists of 15 residues. This CDR3 is CAISGGQTSWETQFF. The DNA for the CDR3 is TGTGCCATCAGCGGGGGACAGACGAGCTGGGAGACCCAGTTCTTC.

In this sample, this clonotype turned up a few times. This chain links TRBV20-1 with TRBJ2-1; D is unclear. The CDR3 is 12 amino acids. Germline CDR1 and CDR2: DFQATT and SNEGSKA (reference sequence). Trimming cost V 0 bases and J 8 bases, with 8 bases left between them. The CDR3 here is CSARDSWDEQFF. CDR3 coding DNA: TGCAGTGCTAGAGATAGCTGGGATGAGCAGTTCTTC.

This chain joins TRBV29-1 and TRBJ1-1; TRBD1 is a possible D gene (5 bases). V was clipped by 6 bases and J by 0 bases, with 14 bases between them. This CDR3 comprises 14 residues. The germline V gene encodes CDR1 SQVTM and CDR2 ANQGSEA. CDR3 DNA: TGCAGCGTGGGGGACGGACGGATGAACACTGAAGCTTTCTTT. Its protein is CSVGDGRMNTEAFF.

The chain joins TRBV7-9 to TRBJ2-1; a possible D gene is TRBD1 (7 bases). Germline V gene sequence: CDR1 SEHNR, CDR2 FQNEAQ (reference sequence). The CDR3 loop spans 16 amino acids. V was cut by 3 bases and J by 4 bases, with 16 bases left in between. CDR3: CASSFHGGQLYNEQFF. DNA for the CDR3: TGTGCCAGCAGCTTTCACGGGGGACAGTTGTACAATGAGCAGTTCTTC.

This clonotype was counted only a few times. V usage is TRBV4-2 and J usage is TRBJ2-1; D not resolved. The CDR3 has 17 amino acids. Germline V gives CDR1 LGHNA, CDR2 YNFKEQ. Between the trimmed V and J ends, which lost 0 bases and 2 bases, there was a span of 14 bases. Here the CDR3 reads CASSQDAAGPTYNEQFF. Here the CDR3 DNA reads TGTGCCAGCAGCCAAGACGCGGCCGGGCCTACCTACAATGAGCAGTTCTTC.

The chain recombines TRBV12-5 with TRBJ2-1; D unclear. This CDR3 spans 16 amino acids. The V gene's germline CDR1 is LGHNT and CDR2 FRNRAP. Trimming shortened V by 0 bases and J by 0 bases, and 9 bases separated the two germline ends. The CDR3 here is CASGLVVASSYNEQFF. The CDR3 DNA reads TGTGCTAGTGGTTTGGTCGTGGCGAGCTCCTACAATGAGCAGTTCTTC.

This clonotype showed up just a few times. V gene TRBV7-9 combines with J gene TRBJ2-5; TRBD2 matches 9 bases. V was pared by 5 bases and J by 5 bases, with 0 bases of the junction left unmatched. The CDR3 contains 12 residues. Germline V gene lookup returns CDR1 SEHNR and CDR2 FQNEAQ (reference sequence). In DNA form, the CDR3 reads TGTGCCAGCAGCACTAGCGGGGAGACCCAGTACTTC. This sequence encodes CASSTSGETQYF.

This clonotype was counted only a few times. V gene TRBV27 combines with J gene TRBJ2-5; maybe TRBD1 (5 bases). Germline V CDR1 and CDR2: MNHEY, SMNVEV (reference sequence). Deletions cut 6 bases from V and 2 bases from J, with 22 bases between. This CDR3 is built from 17 residues. The CDR3 region is CASSSSGQGAPQETQYF. The CDR3 DNA sequence: TGTGCCAGCAGCTCCTCCGGGCAGGGCGCCCCACAAGAGACCCAGTACTTC.

This chain connects TRBV9 to TRBJ1-6; TRBD1 might be the D (5 bases). This CDR3 has 16 residues. The V gene's germline CDR1 is SGDLS and CDR2 YYNGEE. The ends were cut back, 4 bases at V and 7 bases at J, with 18 bases in the middle. DNA of the CDR3: TGTGCCAGCAGCCCCTCGGGGCCAACGGACAATTCACCCCTCCACTTT. As protein: CASSPSGPTDNSPLHF.

A few counts support this clonotype. The V and J genes are TRBV10-3 and TRBJ2-7, with 7 bases aligning to TRBD1. Germline CDR1 ENHRY, CDR2 SYGVKD. After removal of 2 bases from V and 5 bases from J, the junction contained 9 bases not matched to a gene. The CDR3 sequence is 15 residues long. CDR3 in DNA: TGTGCCATCAGTGAGGAACAGGGGAAGGGCAACGAGCAGTACTTC. This sequence encodes CAISEEQGKGNEQYF.

V and J are TRBV20-1 and TRBJ2-7; a weak D match, TRBD2 (5 bases). CDR3 length: 15 residues. The germline CDR1 and CDR2 sequences are DFQATT and SNEGSKA (reference sequence). The V end lost 6 bases, the J end lost 2 bases, and 20 bases lay between the germline ends. The CDR3: CSALGLGGKTYEQYF. CDR3 bases: TGCAGTGCCTTAGGGCTAGGAGGAAAAACCTACGAGCAGTACTTC.

J is TRBJ2-5 and V is TRBV5-1; 10 bases are shared with TRBD2. This CDR3 region has 15 residues. V shed 1 base and J 1 base; nucleotides not matched to a gene: 1. Germline CDR1 reads SGHRS; CDR2 reads YFSETQ. In DNA form, the CDR3 reads TGCGCCAGCAGCTTGACTAGCGGGACCCAAGAGACCCAGTACTTC. It codes for CASSLTSGTQETQYF. The full variable domain, with the rest looked up from reference TRBV5-1 and TRBJ2-5, is KAGVTQTPRYLIKTRGQQVTLSCSPISGHRSVSWYQQTPGQGLQFLFEYFSETQRNKGNFPGRFSGRQFSNSRSEMNVSTLELGDSALYLCASSLTSGTQETQYFGPGTRLLVL.

The V call is TRBV29-1, the J call TRBJ2-3, with 10 bases that match TRBD2. The V segment lost 8 bases and the J segment 4 bases; nucleotides outside the gene matches: 9. This CDR3 contains 14 residues. Germline CDR1 reads SQVTM; CDR2 reads ANQGSEA. CDR3 sequence (DNA): TGCAGCCATGGCGGGAGCGGGAGGGCAGATACGCAGTATTTT. Protein product: CSHGGSGRADTQYF.

This sequence joins TRBV20-1 and TRBJ2-7, with TRBD2 matching over 8 bases. The germline gives CDR1 DFQATT, CDR2 SNEGSKA (reference sequence). This CDR3 is built from 13 residues. Losses at the gene ends were 3 bases for V and 3 bases for J; bases not matched to a gene: 4. The DNA of the CDR3 is TGCAGTGCTAGTGTAGCGGGACTCTACGAGCAGTACTTC. Residues: CSASVAGLYEQYF.

The chain carries TRBV9 and TRBJ1-5; D uncertain. The CDR3 contains 14 residues. V lost 0 bases to trimming and J lost 4 bases, with 8 bases between them. Germline CDR1 and CDR2: SGDLS and YYNGEE. This chain's CDR3 is CASSVGAGNQPQHF. CDR3 bases: TGTGCCAGCAGCGTAGGGGCCGGGAATCAGCCCCAGCATTTT.